This T cell receptor (beta chain) is from a study of CD8 T cells in Susac syndrome. This CDR3 contains 15 residues. Germline V gives CDR1 MDHEN, CDR2 SYDVKM. Trimming cost V 5 bases and J 0 bases, with 13 bases left between them. Random hexamers served to reverse transcribe roughly 0.5 to 1 ug RNA. TCRdb fed the immunoSEQ multiplex PCR reads into MiXCR, producing one record per CDR3 protein. The table lists 100,000 to 150,000 distinct CDR3 sequences, around 94% of them singletons. The authors carried out high-throughput sequencing of TCR beta. They applied it to CD8+ and CD4+ T cells obtained from blood.

The chain links TRBV28 to TRBJ1-2; D gene uncertain. Sample: CD8+ T cells from PBMCs. The TCR sequence derives from a human donor with Susac syndrome. The CDR3 is CASSPPDVPNYGYTF. The CDR3, as DNA: TGTGCCAGCAGTCCGCCGGATGTTCCTAACTATGGCTACACCTTC.